The 17 T cell receptor beta chains below come from one sample, sequenced in a study of T cell responses to AZD1222 COVID-19 vaccine. Clones were sequenced by immunoSEQ multiplex PCR, and TCRdb holds only the in-frame ones, with some missing. Of about 170,000 clones listed, about nine tenths are singletons. The source was peripheral blood, collected on day 0 of AZD1222 vaccination. The receptors originated from an adult in good health.

This chain joins TRBV6-5 and TRBJ1-1; 7 bases line up with TRBD1. Per germline, CDR1 MNHEY and CDR2 SVGAGI. V trimming: 7 bases; J trimming: 4 bases; junction bases outside the gene matches: 12. The CDR3 is 15 residues long. The DNA for the CDR3 is TGTGCCAGCACCACGCGACAGGGAATGGGCACTGAAGCTTTCTTT. Protein product: CASTTRQGMGTEAFF.

CDR3 coding DNA: TGTGCCAGCAGCTCCCGAGAGGGGCGTTACGAGCAGTACTTC. It translates to CASSSREGRYEQYF. The chain couples TRBV7-8 to TRBJ2-7; D may correspond to TRBD1 or TRBD2 (5 bases each). Germline V CDR1 and CDR2: SGHVS, FQNEAQ. The CDR3 totals 14 residues. Trimming removed 4 bases from V and 4 bases from J, with 14 bases in between.

The chain uses TRBV7-9 and TRBJ1-1, with a tentative D call TRBD1 (6 bases). This CDR3 contains 14 residues. Per the germline V gene, CDR1 is SEHNR and CDR2 is FQNEAQ (reference sequence). The germline V and J ends were trimmed by 5 bases and 6 bases, with 16 bases remaining between them. This chain's CDR3 is CASSPIQGSAEAFF. CDR3 bases: TGTGCCAGCAGCCCGATACAGGGATCGGCTGAAGCTTTCTTT.

V gene TRBV4-1 combines with J gene TRBJ2-7; perhaps TRBD1 as D (5 bases). The CDR3 extends over 18 amino acids. Germline lookup yields CDR1 MGHRA and CDR2 YSYEKL. V was cut by 3 bases and J by 2 bases, with 23 bases left in between. The CDR3 nucleotides read TGCGCCAGCAGCCAGGCCGTGGTCCCCCCGGCAGGGCCCTACGAGCAGTACTTC. Encoded protein: CASSQAVVPPAGPYEQYF.

The gene calls are TRBV30 and TRBJ1-1; possible D gene TRBD1, 6 bases. The length of the CDR3 is 13 residues. Germline V gene sequence: CDR1 GTSNPN, CDR2 SVGIG (reference sequence). Deletions cut 3 bases from V and 7 bases from J, with 15 bases between. CDR3 sequence: CAWRPSGVGEAFF. CDR3 nucleotides: TGTGCCTGGAGGCCCTCAGGGGTGGGTGAAGCTTTCTTT.

This clone came up a few times. The chain carries TRBV18 and TRBJ2-7; 8 nucleotides align to TRBD2. V lost 5 bases to trimming and J lost 5 bases; unmatched junction nucleotides: 8. The germline gives CDR1 KGHSH, CDR2 LQKENI. The CDR3 contains 14 residues. In DNA form, the CDR3 reads TGTGCCAGCTCAGGCGCCGGGAGGGCCAACGAGCAGTACTTC. Translated, it gives CASSGAGRANEQYF. Drawing the rest from reference TRBV18 and TRBJ2-7, the complete variable domain is NAGVMQNPRHLVRRRGQEARLRCSPMKGHSHVYWYRQLPEEGLKFMVYLQKENIIDESGMPKERFSAEFPKEGPSILRIQQVVRGDSAAYFCASSGAGRANEQYFGPGTRLTVT.

The chain joins TRBV9 to TRBJ2-7; 8 nucleotides match TRBD2. V lost 1 base to trimming and J lost 0 bases; unmatched junction nucleotides: 3. In germline, CDR1 is SGDLS, CDR2 YYNGEE. The CDR3 has 15 amino acids. The CDR3 loop reads CASSVQAGASYEQYF. DNA for the CDR3: TGTGCCAGCAGCGTACAAGCGGGAGCCTCCTACGAGCAGTACTTC.

This chain joins TRBV7-9 and TRBJ1-3; TRBD1 might be the D (6 bases). Germline CDR1 reads SEHNR; CDR2 reads FQNEAQ (reference sequence). This CDR3 spans 15 amino acids. V lost 3 bases, J lost 4 bases, and 13 bases lay in between. CDR3 protein: CASSFGGGAGNTIYF. CDR3 nucleotide sequence: TGTGCCAGCAGCTTCGGAGGGGGTGCAGGAAACACCATATATTTT.

The gene calls are TRBV6-5 and TRBJ1-1; D is undetermined. Looked up from germline, CDR1 is MNHEY and CDR2 is SVGAGI. V was shortened by 9 bases and J by 0 bases, with 11 bases between the two germline ends. The CDR3 runs to 13 residues. The CDR3, as DNA: TGTGCCAGGGACGGACCCTTGAACACTGAAGCTTTCTTT. Protein product: CARDGPLNTEAFF.

The rearrangement uses TRBV5-1 and TRBJ2-1; 10 bases are shared with TRBD1. The V segment lost 4 bases and the J segment 9 bases; nucleotides outside the gene matches: 7. This CDR3 spans 14 amino acids. The germline CDR1 and CDR2 sequences are SGHRS and YFSETQ. CDR3: CASSPGTGDVEQFF. Written as DNA, the CDR3 is TGCGCCAGCAGCCCGGGGACAGGGGACGTTGAGCAGTTCTTC. The variable domain in full, completed from reference TRBV5-1 and TRBJ2-1, reads KAGVTQTPRYLIKTRGQQVTLSCSPISGHRSVSWYQQTPGQGLQFLFEYFSETQRNKGNFPGRFSGRQFSNSRSEMNVSTLELGDSALYLCASSPGTGDVEQFFGPGTRLTVL.

V usage is TRBV15 and J usage is TRBJ2-1; 8 bases are shared with TRBD1. CDR3 size: 14 residues. The germline CDR1 and CDR2 sequences are LNHNV and YYDKDF (reference sequence). Losses at the gene ends were 8 bases for V and 8 bases for J; bases not matched to a gene: 11. The CDR3 spells CATFGTGTGDEQFF. In DNA, the CDR3 is TGTGCCACCTTTGGGACAGGAACCGGGGATGAGCAGTTCTTC.

This chain joins TRBV19 and TRBJ1-1, with D possibly TRBD1 on 6 matching bases. There are 15 residues in the CDR3. CDR1 and CDR2 (germline): LNHDA, SQIVND (reference sequence). V was shortened by 4 bases and J by 1 base, with 13 bases between the two germline ends. Written as DNA, the CDR3 is TGTGCCAGTAGTACTCGGGGGGCTTCGAACACTGAAGCTTTCTTT. Protein: CASSTRGASNTEAFF.

The V gene is TRBV20-1, the J gene TRBJ1-1, with no clear D. With 3 bases removed from V and 3 bases from J, the gap between germline ends came to 11 bases. The CDR3 totals 13 residues. In germline, CDR1 is DFQATT, CDR2 SNEGSKA (reference sequence). The CDR3, as DNA: TGCAGTGCTAGTCAAGGAGGGTACACTGAAGCTTTCTTT. Its protein product is CSASQGGYTEAFF.

The rearrangement uses TRBV5-1 and TRBJ2-7; 15 bases map to TRBD2. With 0 bases clipped from V and 9 bases from J, the junction kept 1 base outside the gene matches. The CDR3 length is 14 residues. Germline CDR1 reads SGHRS; CDR2 reads YFSETQ. CDR3 in DNA: TGCGCCAGCAGCTTGGGGACTAGCGGGAGGGGGCAGTACTTC. The encoded protein is CASSLGTSGRGQYF.

The chain joins TRBV7-9 to TRBJ2-7; TRBD2 matches at 13 bases. This CDR3 has 15 residues. Germline V gene data show CDR1 as SEHNR and CDR2 as FQNEAQ (reference sequence). With 5 bases clipped from V and 5 bases from J, the junction kept 6 bases outside the gene matches. The CDR3 protein is CASSGGLAGDNEQYF. DNA for the CDR3: TGTGCCAGCAGCGGAGGACTAGCGGGAGACAACGAGCAGTACTTC.

This clone was found a few times. The chain joins TRBV3-1 (or the pseudogene TRBV3-2) to TRBJ1-5; D is possibly TRBD1 (5 bases). Per germline, CDR1 LGHDT and CDR2 YNNKEL (reference sequence). V was pared by 4 bases and J by 4 bases, with 11 bases between. The CDR3 runs to 14 residues. CDR3 protein: CASSLRGPNQPQHF. CDR3 DNA sequence: TGTGCCAGCAGCCTAAGGGGACCGAATCAGCCCCAGCATTTT.

V gene TRBV30 combines with J gene TRBJ2-7; D tentatively fits TRBD1 or TRBD2 (5 bases each). Trimming cost V 0 bases and J 1 base, with 13 bases left between them. Germline CDR1 and CDR2: GTSNPN and SVGIG (reference sequence). This CDR3 comprises 15 residues. This CDR3 reads CAWSVSGRGSYEQYF. DNA for the CDR3: TGTGCCTGGAGTGTATCGGGGCGTGGGTCCTACGAGCAGTACTTC.